This TCR beta chain was recovered during a study of CXCR3-negative and CXCR3-positive naive CD8 T cells. The CDR3 extends over 14 amino acids. CDR1 and CDR2 from the germline V gene are MDHEN and SYDVKM. Every individual CD8+ T cell subset underwent sorting in triplicate at about 300,000 cells apiece. The study's findings and limits: For naive cells, CXCR3-negative and CXCR3-positive subsets had similar TRBV-TRBJ usage; for memory cells, usage differed. Memory CD8+ cells showed much lower diversity, while both naive subsets were comparably high.

TRB cDNA libraries were made by UMI-labeled 5' RACE. TCRdb reprocessed the 5' RACE reads, with one entry per CDR3 protein and no DNA. This sample's table has over 35,000 distinct CDR3 sequences. Points on this clonotype: As yet, its antigen is unknown.

Sequenced sample: memory CD8+ T cells from blood. The origin of this receptor is a human donor in good health. Some clones in this sample may be carry-over from other donors' samples. V gene TRBV28 combines with J gene TRBJ1-6; TCRdb's D call, TRBD1, is unchecked because there is no DNA. Here the CDR3 reads CASSLEGQSFPLHF.